The T cell receptor beta chain under discussion was sequenced for a study of regulatory T cells in long-lasting Graves disease. About the research overall: To qualify as persistent, Graves' disease required over 5 years of antithyroid drugs with positive TSH receptor antibodies. Study conclusions and caveats: Persistent patients shared more public clonotypes (under 3,000) than newly diagnosed patients (approximately 960).

The CDR3 runs to 16 residues. In germline, CDR1 is SGHTA, CDR2 FQGNSA. The V end lost 1 base, the J end lost 0 bases, and 9 bases lay between the germline ends. Time point indicated: persistent/refractory GD, antithyroid drugs over 5 years with positive TRAb. PBMC-extracted RNA yielded the TCR library. The patients were enrolled through endocrinology in Xi'an, China. Peripheral blood, at approximately 10 milliliters, went into EDTA tubes. With iRepertoire HTBI primers and Arm-PCR of CDR3 regions, TCR beta libraries were built. TCRdb passed the multiplex PCR reads through MiXCR, listing each CDR3 protein once. This sample yields 350,000 to 500,000 distinct CDR3 sequences, of which 21% are seen a single time; 14% belongs to the top ten. As to this clonotype: Its antigen is undetermined.

The sequenced sample was peripheral blood mononuclear cells (PBMCs), obtained when the disease was refractory, from a patient treated with antithyroid drugs. This TCR was sampled from a female donor with Graves disease. This chain links TRBV7-2 with TRBJ2-2, with D possibly matching TRBD2 (6 bases). In nucleotides, the CDR3 is TGTGCCAGCAGCTTAGGGAGGGCGGCGAACACCGGGGAGCTGTTTTTT. Protein sequence: CASSLGRAANTGELFF.